The 27 T cell receptor beta chains below all came from one sample that was sequenced in a study of shared T cell receptors in the human thymus. Only in-frame clones appear in the TCRdb table, and some are missing; sequencing was by immunoSEQ multiplex PCR. The table lists hundreds of thousands of clones, 88% of them singletons. The data were also submitted as part of a second study, on human thymus T cells.

The sample was thymocytes. Every receptor here comes from a boy in the first two years of life with a congenital heart defect.

The chain carries TRBV27 and TRBJ2-5, with D perhaps TRBD1 (6 bases). The CDR3 is 15 residues long. V was cut by 4 bases and J by 5 bases, with 17 bases left in between. Per the germline V gene, CDR1 is MNHEY and CDR2 is SMNVEV (reference sequence). The CDR3 region has the DNA TGTGCCAGCAGTTACCGCCAGGGGCGAAGTGAGACCCAGTACTTC. Protein sequence: CASSYRQGRSETQYF.

The chain joins TRBV19 to TRBJ1-5, with 8 bases matching TRBD1. The CDR3 spans 20 residues. Trimming removed 3 bases from V and 2 bases from J; junction bases left unmatched: 18. Germline V gives CDR1 LNHDA, CDR2 SQIVND (reference sequence). The CDR3 nucleotides are TGTGCCAGTAGTATTCCCCGGGACAGGTTGTGGGGGCAGGGCAATCAGCCCCAGCATTTT. Translated, it gives CASSIPRDRLWGQGNQPQHF.

The J gene is TRBJ1-2, the V gene TRBV6-6, with D tentatively TRBD1 (6 bases). Germline-derived CDR1 and CDR2 are MNHNY and SVGAGI (reference sequence). This CDR3 contains 13 residues. The ends were cut back, 5 bases at V and 12 bases at J, with 19 bases in the middle. CDR3 sequence reads: CASSPFRQVEDTF. The DNA of the CDR3 is TGTGCCAGCAGTCCATTTCGACAGGTTGAGGACACCTTC.

The rearrangement uses TRBV11-2 and TRBJ1-3; TRBD1 aligns across 7 bases. Trimming at V came to 4 bases and at J to 0 bases, leaving 6 bases not matched to a gene. The CDR3 loop spans 16 amino acids. Germline CDR1 and CDR2: SGHAT and FQNNGV. CDR3 residues: CASSSGQTSSGNTIYF. DNA for the CDR3: TGTGCCAGCAGCTCGGGACAGACGAGCTCTGGAAACACCATATATTTT.

The V gene is TRBV27, the J gene TRBJ2-7, with D hard to call. Trimming shortened V by 3 bases and J by 0 bases, and 6 bases separated the two germline ends. Germline loops: CDR1 MNHEY, CDR2 SMNVEV (reference sequence). The CDR3 totals 13 residues. The CDR3 reads CASSLADSYEQYF. The CDR3 region has the DNA TGTGCCAGCAGTTTGGCCGACTCCTACGAGCAGTACTTC.

The chain recombines TRBV6-5 with TRBJ2-2; possible D gene TRBD2, 5 bases. V dropped 0 bases and J dropped 3 bases, with 11 bases sitting between them. The CDR3 has 16 amino acids. CDR1 MNHEY and CDR2 SVGAGI come from the germline V gene. The CDR3 coding sequence is TGTGCCAGCAGTTACTCTGTCGGAGGAGACACCGGGGAGCTGTTTTTT. Amino acids: CASSYSVGGDTGELFF.

The V and J genes are TRBV5-1 and TRBJ1-1; the D gene is possibly TRBD1 (6 bases). Trimming stripped 4 bases from V and 1 base from J, with 23 bases between. Germline V gives CDR1 SGHRS, CDR2 YFSETQ. The CDR3 is 18 amino acids. CDR3 bases: TGCGCCAGCAGCCCTGGGACCACAGGGTCAATCAGGAACACTGAAGCTTTCTTT. Translation: CASSPGTTGSIRNTEAFF.

The rearrangement joins TRBV27 to TRBJ2-3, with a weak D call TRBD2 (5 bases). CDR1 and CDR2 from the germline V gene are MNHEY and SMNVEV (reference sequence). V lost 3 bases, J lost 5 bases, and 12 bases lay in between. The CDR3 totals 14 residues. The CDR3 is CASSLGSRGDTQYF. CDR3 sequence (DNA): TGTGCCAGCAGTTTGGGTAGTCGGGGAGATACGCAGTATTTT.

In this sample, this clone turned up once. The V and J genes are TRBV4-1 and TRBJ1-2; 8 bases are shared with TRBD1. The CDR3 has 14 residues. From germline, CDR1 is MGHRA and CDR2 YSYEKL. V trimming: 3 bases; J trimming: 4 bases; junction bases outside the gene matches: 4. In DNA, the CDR3 is TGCGCCAGCAGCCACCCGGACAGGGCCTATGGCTACACCTTC. This sequence encodes CASSHPDRAYGYTF.

The rearrangement joins TRBV28 to TRBJ2-7; 9 bases are shared with TRBD1. V dropped 6 bases and J dropped 4; count of bases not matched to a gene: 10. The CDR3 sequence is 15 residues long. Germline loops: CDR1 MDHEN, CDR2 SYDVKM. CDR3 bases: TGTGCCAGCAGGGGCGGGGACAGGGCCCGGTACGAGCAGTACTTC. This codes for CASRGGDRARYEQYF.

The chain joins TRBV9 to TRBJ2-3; 9 bases agree with TRBD1. Trimming took 2 bases from V and 6 from J; bases not matched to a gene: 16. Germline V gene sequence: CDR1 SGDLS, CDR2 YYNGEE. CDR3 length: 18 amino acids. Written as DNA, the CDR3 is TGTGCCAGCAGCGTTTCCTTCGGGACAGGGCTCCGAGGGGATACGCAGTATTTT. Translating it yields CASSVSFGTGLRGDTQYF.

This clone was seen just once. The chain employs TRBV27 and TRBJ2-1; 8 nucleotides line up with TRBD2. The CDR3 covers 17 residues. Trimming at V came to 1 base and at J to 16 bases, leaving 21 bases not matched to a gene. CDR1 and CDR2 from the germline V gene are MNHEY and SMNVEV (reference sequence). This CDR3 reads CASSLYFHRPRGGRRFF. In DNA form, the CDR3 reads TGTGCCAGCAGTTTATACTTCCACAGGCCGAGGGGCGGGAGGCGATTCTTC.

This clone showed up just once. The V and J genes are TRBV6-6 and TRBJ2-7; tentative D call: TRBD1 (6 bases). Germline V gene sequence: CDR1 MNHNY, CDR2 SVGAGI (reference sequence). Trimming pared 5 bases from V and 0 bases from J, leaving 11 bases between. The CDR3 consists of 14 residues. CDR3 DNA sequence: TGTGCCAGCAGTCCAAGGGACACCTCCTACGAGCAGTACTTC. Translated, it gives CASSPRDTSYEQYF.

The rearrangement joins TRBV28 to TRBJ1-2; 7 nucleotides match TRBD1. CDR3 size: 15 residues. The J segment lost 0 bases and the V segment lost 5 bases, leaving 6 bases of the junction unmatched. In germline, CDR1 is MDHEN, CDR2 SYDVKM. Here the CDR3 DNA reads TGTGCCAGCAGTCCCCACAGGGGAGCTAACTATGGCTACACCTTC. It specifies CASSPHRGANYGYTF.

In this sample, this clone turned up once. The CDR3 DNA is TGTGCCAGCAGCTTGAACCCCGAGGGCTCGTTGTCCTACGAGCAGTACTTC. This encodes CASSLNPEGSLSYEQYF. This chain connects TRBV5-4 to TRBJ2-7; D might be TRBD2 (5 bases). This CDR3 has 17 amino acids. The germline V gene has CDR1 SGHNT and CDR2 YYREEE (reference sequence). Trimming took 1 base from V and 1 from J, leaving 18 bases between them.

The CDR3 bases are TGTGCCAGCAGTGACGAGGGTGGGACTAGCGGACCATTTGGCAATGAGCAGTTCTTC. Translation: CASSDEGGTSGPFGNEQFF. The chain uses TRBV2 and TRBJ2-1; 11 bases match TRBD2. This CDR3 spans 19 amino acids. CDR1 is SNHLY, CDR2 FYNNEI, per germline. V trimming: 3 bases; J trimming: 6 bases; junction bases outside the gene matches: 16.

The chain carries TRBV6-5 and TRBJ2-7; TRBD1 might be the D (6 bases). Germline assignment: CDR1 MNHEY and CDR2 SVGAGI. The V and J ends lost 2 bases and 2 bases respectively, with 10 bases between them. This CDR3 has 14 amino acids. The CDR3 sequence is CASSYGDTAYEQYF. DNA for the CDR3: TGTGCCAGCAGTTACGGGGACACCGCCTACGAGCAGTACTTC.

This chain uses TRBV5-1 with TRBJ2-7, with 9 bases aligning to TRBD2. With V trimmed by 5 bases and J by 6 bases, 6 bases remained unmatched. The germline V gene has CDR1 SGHRS and CDR2 YFSETQ. The CDR3 runs to 13 residues. As DNA, the CDR3 is TGCGCCAGCAGAGGGCTAGCGGGAATCGAGCAGTACTTC. This sequence encodes CASRGLAGIEQYF.

The chain carries TRBV9 and TRBJ2-1, with a tentative D call TRBD2 (6 bases). Per the germline V gene, CDR1 is SGDLS and CDR2 is YYNGEE. Trimming stripped 5 bases from V and 2 bases from J, with 14 bases between. The CDR3 is 15 residues long. CDR3 in DNA: TGTGCCAGCAGGGCGGGGCCCTTCCCCTACAATGAGCAGTTCTTC. It translates to CASRAGPFPYNEQFF.

The V gene is TRBV7-2, the J gene TRBJ1-2; TRBD1 matches 7 bases. CDR1 SGHTA and CDR2 FQGNSA come from the germline V gene. The CDR3 spans 16 residues. With 1 base clipped from V and 8 bases from J, the junction kept 13 bases outside the gene matches. CDR3 sequence reads: CASSLDPGGRTKGYTF. For the CDR3, the DNA is TGTGCCAGCAGCTTAGATCCAGGGGGGCGGACGAAAGGCTACACCTTC.

The V and J genes are TRBV25-1 and TRBJ2-7, with TRBD1 matching over 7 bases. The J segment lost 7 bases and the V segment lost 4 bases, leaving 16 bases of the junction unmatched. Germline V lookup: CDR1 MGHDK, CDR2 SYGVNS. This CDR3 is built from 16 residues. The CDR3 region is CASSVAVRQGVNEQYF. The CDR3 DNA reads as TGTGCCAGCAGTGTTGCGGTGAGACAGGGTGTTAATGAGCAGTACTTC.

The genes are TRBV6-1 and TRBJ2-1; 7 bases match TRBD2. CDR3 size: 16 residues. Germline V lookup: CDR1 MNHNS, CDR2 SASEGT. V shed 2 bases, J shed 6 bases, and the junction held 10 bases outside the gene matches. CDR3 DNA: TGTGCCAGCAGTGAAATCTCGGCGGGAGACCTCAATGAGCAGTTCTTC. This encodes CASSEISAGDLNEQFF.

CDR3 in amino acids: CASSLASRPEGNNEQFF. In DNA form, the CDR3 reads TGTGCCAGCAGCTTGGCTTCGCGCCCCGAGGGTAACAATGAGCAGTTCTTC. The gene calls are TRBV5-4 and TRBJ2-1; a weak D match, TRBD2 (5 bases). V was clipped by 0 bases and J by 5 bases, with 18 bases between them. Per the germline V gene, CDR1 is SGHNT and CDR2 is YYREEE (reference sequence). The CDR3 contains 17 residues.

V and J are TRBV4-2 and TRBJ2-1, with 12 bases matching TRBD2. J lost 5 bases, V lost 1 base, and 6 bases had no gene match. Germline lookup yields CDR1 LGHNA and CDR2 YNFKEQ. This CDR3 is built from 17 residues. The chain's CDR3 is CASSQGTSGTYDNEQFF. DNA of the CDR3: TGTGCCAGCAGCCAAGGGACTAGCGGGACATACGACAATGAGCAGTTCTTC.

The chain carries TRBV7-3 and TRBJ2-1; TRBD1 matches at 8 bases. Trimming at V came to 5 bases and at J to 5 bases, leaving 5 bases not matched to a gene. The CDR3 sequence is 14 residues long. Per the germline V gene, CDR1 is SGHTA and CDR2 is FQGTGA. The CDR3 here is CASSPGQGHNEQFF. The CDR3 nucleotides are TGTGCCAGCAGCCCCGGACAGGGCCACAATGAGCAGTTCTTC. Combining the CDR3 with reference TRBV7-3 and TRBJ2-1 gives the whole variable domain GAGVSQTPSNKVTEKGKYVELRCDPISGHTALYWYRQSLGQGPEFLIYFQGTGAADDSGLPNDRFFAVRPEGSVSTLKIQRTERGDSAVYLCASSPGQGHNEQFFGPGTRLTVL.

This clone has just one count. The CDR3 nucleotides read TGTGCCAGCAGCCCGGTCGGGGATCCCTACGAGCAGTACTTC. It translates to CASSPVGDPYEQYF. The chain employs TRBV5-8 and TRBJ2-7; tentative D call: TRBD2 (5 bases). This CDR3 contains 14 residues. CDR1 SGHTS and CDR2 YDEGEE come from the germline V gene. With 4 bases removed from V and 2 bases from J, the gap between germline ends came to 13 bases.

The CDR3 sequence: CASSSGSPEQFF. Written as DNA, the CDR3 is TGTGCCAGCTCTAGCGGGAGTCCTGAGCAGTTCTTC. This rearrangement joins TRBV6-5 to TRBJ2-1; 10 bases fit TRBD2. The CDR3 is 12 residues long. Germline loops: CDR1 MNHEY, CDR2 SVGAGI. J lost 9 bases, V lost 8 bases, and 4 bases had no gene match.